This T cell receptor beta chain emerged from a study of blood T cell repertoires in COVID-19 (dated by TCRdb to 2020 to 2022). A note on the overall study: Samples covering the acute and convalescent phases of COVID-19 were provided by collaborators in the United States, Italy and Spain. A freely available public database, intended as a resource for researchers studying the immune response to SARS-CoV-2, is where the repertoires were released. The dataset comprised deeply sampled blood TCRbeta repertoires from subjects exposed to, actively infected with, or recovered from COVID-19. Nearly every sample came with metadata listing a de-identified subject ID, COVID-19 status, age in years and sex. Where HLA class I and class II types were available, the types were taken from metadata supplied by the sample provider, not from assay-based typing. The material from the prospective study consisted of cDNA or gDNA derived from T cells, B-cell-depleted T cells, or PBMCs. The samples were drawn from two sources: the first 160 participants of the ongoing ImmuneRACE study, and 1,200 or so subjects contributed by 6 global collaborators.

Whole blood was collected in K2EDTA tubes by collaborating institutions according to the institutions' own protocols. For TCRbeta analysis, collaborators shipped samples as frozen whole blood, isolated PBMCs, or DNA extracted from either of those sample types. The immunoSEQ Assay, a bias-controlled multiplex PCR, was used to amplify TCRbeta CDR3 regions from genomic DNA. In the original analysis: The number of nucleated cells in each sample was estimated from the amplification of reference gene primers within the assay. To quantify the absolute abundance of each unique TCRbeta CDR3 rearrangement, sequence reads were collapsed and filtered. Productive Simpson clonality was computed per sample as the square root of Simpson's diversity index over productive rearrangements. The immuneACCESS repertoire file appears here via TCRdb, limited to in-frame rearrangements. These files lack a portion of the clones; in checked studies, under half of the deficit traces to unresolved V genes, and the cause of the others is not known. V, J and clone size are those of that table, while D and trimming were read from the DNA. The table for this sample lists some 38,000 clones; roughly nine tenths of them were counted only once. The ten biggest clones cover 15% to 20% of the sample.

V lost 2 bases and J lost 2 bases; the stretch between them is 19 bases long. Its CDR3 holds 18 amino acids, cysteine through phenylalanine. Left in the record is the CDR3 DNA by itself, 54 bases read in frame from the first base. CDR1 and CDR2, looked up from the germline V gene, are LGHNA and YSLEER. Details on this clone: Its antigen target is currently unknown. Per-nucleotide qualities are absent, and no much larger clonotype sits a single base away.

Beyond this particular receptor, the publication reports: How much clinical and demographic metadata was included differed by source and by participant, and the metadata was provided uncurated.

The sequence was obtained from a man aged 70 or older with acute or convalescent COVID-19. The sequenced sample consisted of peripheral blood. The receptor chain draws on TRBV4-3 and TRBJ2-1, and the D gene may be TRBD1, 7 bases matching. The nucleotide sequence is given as TGCGCCAGCAGCCAACTCGCCCGGGACAGCGGGCCCTACAATGAGCAGTTCTTC. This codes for CASSQLARDSGPYNEQFF.